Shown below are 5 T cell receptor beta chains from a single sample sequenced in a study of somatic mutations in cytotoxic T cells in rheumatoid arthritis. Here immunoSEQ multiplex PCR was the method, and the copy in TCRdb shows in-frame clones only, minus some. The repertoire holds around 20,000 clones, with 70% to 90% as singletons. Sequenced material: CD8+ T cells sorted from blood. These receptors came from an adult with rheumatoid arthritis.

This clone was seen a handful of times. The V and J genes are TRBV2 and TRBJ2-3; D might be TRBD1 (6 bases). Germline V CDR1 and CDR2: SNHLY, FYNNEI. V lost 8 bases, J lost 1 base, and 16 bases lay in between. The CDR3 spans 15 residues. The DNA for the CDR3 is TGTGCCAGCTTCCAGGGGCTGAGGGGCACAGATACGCAGTATTTT. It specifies CASFQGLRGTDTQYF.

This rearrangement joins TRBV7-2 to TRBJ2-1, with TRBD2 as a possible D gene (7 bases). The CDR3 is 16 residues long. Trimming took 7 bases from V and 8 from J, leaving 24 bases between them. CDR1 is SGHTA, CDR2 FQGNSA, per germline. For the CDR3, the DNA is TGTGCCAGCACGAAGCGGGGCAGGGGCAGTTTAGATGAGCAGTTCTTC. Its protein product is CASTKRGRGSLDEQFF.

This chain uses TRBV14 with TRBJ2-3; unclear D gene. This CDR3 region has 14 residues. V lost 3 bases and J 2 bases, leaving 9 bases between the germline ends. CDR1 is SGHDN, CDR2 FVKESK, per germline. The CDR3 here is CASSHNRNTDTQYF. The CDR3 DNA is TGTGCCAGCAGCCATAACCGCAACACAGATACGCAGTATTTT.

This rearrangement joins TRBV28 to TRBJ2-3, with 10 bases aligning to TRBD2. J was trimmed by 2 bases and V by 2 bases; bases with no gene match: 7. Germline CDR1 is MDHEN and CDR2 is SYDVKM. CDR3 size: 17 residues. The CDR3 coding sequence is TGTGCCAGCAGTTTAGGCACTAGCGGGGACCTCACAGATACGCAGTATTTT. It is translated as CASSLGTSGDLTDTQYF.

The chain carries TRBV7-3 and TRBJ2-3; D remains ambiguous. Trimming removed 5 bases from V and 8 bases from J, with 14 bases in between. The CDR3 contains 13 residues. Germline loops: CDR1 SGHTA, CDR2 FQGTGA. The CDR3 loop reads CASSPNSPGTQYF. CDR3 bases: TGTGCCAGCAGCCCCAACTCTCCGGGTACGCAGTATTTT.